The 16 T cell receptor beta chains in this list originate from one sample, sequenced in a study of blood T cell repertoires in COVID-19. Generated by immunoSEQ multiplex PCR, the TCRdb table keeps only in-frame clones and is missing some. Of some 150,000 clones listed, around 90% are singletons. The sequencing input was peripheral blood. Receptor source: a human donor in a cohort sampled during active COVID-19.

The CDR3 spells CASSPGGQGSGEAFF. The CDR3 DNA is TGTGCCAGCAGCCCCGGGGGGCAGGGAAGCGGTGAAGCTTTCTTT. This rearrangement joins TRBV7-9 to TRBJ1-1; the D gene is possibly TRBD1 (6 bases). The CDR3 is made up of 15 amino acids. Trimming took off 5 bases at V and 7 bases at J, with 20 bases between the two ends. Germline CDR1 SEHNR, CDR2 FQNEAQ (reference sequence).

The J gene is TRBJ1-5, the V gene TRBV30; 8 bases align to TRBD1. The CDR3 runs to 18 residues. Germline V CDR1 and CDR2: GTSNPN, SVGIG (reference sequence). The V and J ends lost 4 bases and 0 bases, in that order; junction bases with no gene match: 14. CDR3 protein: CAWTQGALSGVSNQPQHF. Written as DNA, the CDR3 is TGTGCCTGGACGCAGGGGGCTCTTTCGGGGGTTAGCAATCAGCCCCAGCATTTT.

V and J are TRBV28 and TRBJ1-2; perhaps TRBD1 as D (5 bases). CDR1 and CDR2 from the germline V gene are MDHEN and SYDVKM. The CDR3 length is 15 residues. Trimming left V 8 bases short and J 1 base short, with 17 bases between. For the CDR3, the DNA is TGTGCCAGCGTAGTTGGTGACAGTAATAACTATGGCTACACCTTC. Protein: CASVVGDSNNYGYTF.

The V call is TRBV9, the J call TRBJ2-7; a possible D gene is TRBD2 (6 bases). Per the germline V gene, CDR1 is SGDLS and CDR2 is YYNGEE. V was trimmed by 3 bases and J by 4 bases, leaving 17 bases between them. CDR3 size: 15 residues. CDR3 sequence (DNA): TGTGCCAGCAGCGGGGGGGACGGCGATCGGTACGAGCAGTACTTC. Its protein product is CASSGGDGDRYEQYF.

The chain couples TRBV29-1 to TRBJ2-6, with a tentative D call TRBD2 (6 bases). Germline CDR1 and CDR2: SQVTM and ANQGSEA. The V and J ends lost 7 bases and 4 bases respectively, with 11 bases between them. This CDR3 spans 13 amino acids. The CDR3 protein is CSARGSGANVLTF. The DNA of the CDR3 is TGCAGCGCCCGGGGGAGCGGGGCCAACGTCCTGACTTTC.

This chain joins TRBV6-1 and TRBJ2-3; TRBD2 aligns across 8 bases. From germline, CDR1 is MNHNS and CDR2 SASEGT. This CDR3 spans 17 amino acids. V gave up 3 bases and J gave up 1 base; unmatched junction bases: 9. The CDR3 loop reads CASSESGGRRRTDTQYF. Written as DNA, the CDR3 is TGTGCCAGCAGTGAGTCGGGGGGGAGACGACGCACAGATACGCAGTATTTT.

In this sample, this clone turned up once. The V gene is TRBV3-1 (or the pseudogene TRBV3-2), the J gene TRBJ1-2; D unclear. V lost 3 bases and J lost 8, with 10 bases in between. CDR3 length: 12 amino acids. Germline CDR1 and CDR2: LGHDT and YNNKEL (reference sequence). The CDR3 sequence is CASSQAASGYTF. In DNA form, the CDR3 reads TGTGCCAGCAGCCAGGCGGCTAGCGGCTACACCTTC.

The genes are TRBV28 and TRBJ2-7, with 7 bases fitting TRBD1. The CDR3 has 13 amino acids. Germline lookup yields CDR1 MDHEN and CDR2 SYDVKM. The ends lost 6 bases at V and 0 bases at J; junction bases unmatched: 2. The CDR3 coding sequence is TGTGCCAGCAGCCGACAGGGCTCCTACGAGCAGTACTTC. It codes for CASSRQGSYEQYF.

This clone was recorded once. The genes are TRBV5-1 and TRBJ2-6; no definite D call. Deletions cut 7 bases from V and 0 bases from J, with 8 bases between. Per the germline V gene, CDR1 is SGHRS and CDR2 is YFSETQ. The CDR3 totals 14 residues. The CDR3 protein is CASSTSSGANVLTF. The CDR3 DNA reads TGCGCCAGCTCCACAAGCTCTGGGGCCAACGTCCTGACTTTC.

J is TRBJ2-1 and V is TRBV15; D may be TRBD1 (6 bases). V lost 8 bases, J lost 5 bases, and 13 bases lay in between. This CDR3 is built from 13 residues. Germline assignment: CDR1 LNHNV and CDR2 YYDKDF (reference sequence). The CDR3 protein is CATRDNPDNEQFF. Here the CDR3 DNA reads TGTGCCACCCGGGACAACCCCGACAATGAGCAGTTCTTC.

The V call is TRBV11-2, the J call TRBJ2-1, with D unresolved. The germline V gene encodes CDR1 SGHAT and CDR2 FQNNGV. V shed 8 bases and J shed 8 bases, with 19 bases lying between them. CDR3 length: 14 amino acids. CDR3 residues: CASSVGDQLYEQFF. The CDR3 coding sequence is TGTGCCAGCTCTGTAGGAGATCAGCTTTATGAGCAGTTCTTC.

This chain connects TRBV4-2 to TRBJ1-2, with D perhaps matching TRBD1 (6 bases). Per the germline V gene, CDR1 is LGHNA and CDR2 is YNFKEQ. The CDR3 length is 16 residues. Trimming pared 1 base from V and 4 bases from J, leaving 16 bases between. CDR3 DNA sequence: TGTGCCAGCAGCCAAGTCAGCGACAGGCGTCTCTATGGCTACACCTTC. Its translation: CASSQVSDRRLYGYTF.

CDR3 region: CASSSYQQGARGETQYF. In DNA, the CDR3 is TGTGCCAGCAGCTCGTACCAACAGGGGGCGCGCGGAGAGACCCAGTACTTC. This rearrangement joins TRBV5-6 to TRBJ2-5; 9 bases agree with TRBD1. CDR3 length: 17 amino acids. V was clipped by 3 bases and J by 4 bases; unmatched bases: 13. Germline CDR1 and CDR2: SGHDT and YYEEEE.

Concerning this clone itself: The same CDR3 is also encoded by other DNA sequences in this sample. The chain is built from TRBV7-9 and TRBJ1-4, with 9 bases matching TRBD1. Germline CDR1 and CDR2: SEHNR and FQNEAQ (reference sequence). The length of the CDR3 is 14 residues. Losses at the gene ends were 1 base for V and 7 bases for J; bases not matched to a gene: 1. CDR3 protein: CASSLGQGGEKLFF. Written as DNA, the CDR3 is TGTGCCAGCAGCTTAGGACAGGGGGGTGAAAAACTGTTTTTT.

This rearrangement joins TRBV7-9 to TRBJ2-7; 7 bases are a match to TRBD1. The V gene end was trimmed by 5 bases and the J gene end by 0 bases; junction bases not matched to a gene: 10. In germline, CDR1 is SEHNR, CDR2 FQNEAQ (reference sequence). The CDR3 extends over 16 amino acids. CDR3 nucleotides: TGTGCCAGCAGCGCACGAACGGGACAGCTCTCCTACGAGCAGTACTTC. Protein: CASSARTGQLSYEQYF.

The chain uses TRBV5-1 and TRBJ1-1; perhaps TRBD1 as D (6 bases). This CDR3 comprises 12 residues. The germline V and J ends were trimmed by 7 bases and 5 bases, with 12 bases remaining between them. Germline CDR1 reads SGHRS; CDR2 reads YFSETQ. CDR3 DNA: TGCGCCAGCCGCCGTGGACAGACTGAAGCTTTCTTT. It encodes CASRRGQTEAFF.